A single sample gave rise to the 2 T cell receptor beta chains below, sequenced in a study of blood T cell repertoires in COVID-19. The data were produced by immunoSEQ multiplex PCR, yet TCRdb's version contains in-frame clones alone and is incomplete. Of some 91,000 clones in the sample, approximately 80% are singletons; the top ten hold 6% to 8.5%. The source material was peripheral blood. These receptors all stem from a man between 65 and 79 years old with acute or convalescent COVID-19.

This chain joins TRBV9 and TRBJ2-5; D unresolved. Germline values: CDR1 SGDLS, CDR2 YYNGEE. The CDR3 is 13 amino acids. Trimming stripped 5 bases from V and 5 bases from J, with 13 bases between. The CDR3 bases are TGTGCCAGCAGACAGTCAGAATGGGAGACCCAGTACTTC. As protein: CASRQSEWETQYF. Based on the CDR3 plus reference TRBV9 and TRBJ2-5, the full variable domain is DSGVTQTPKHLITATGQRVTLRCSPRSGDLSVYWYQQSLDQGLQFLIQYYNGEERAKGNILERFSAQQFPDLHSELNLSSLELGDSALYFCASRQSEWETQYFGPGTRLLVL.

This clone was counted only a few times. The chain carries TRBV7-3 and TRBJ2-1; tentatively, D is TRBD2 (5 bases). The CDR3 is made up of 15 amino acids. Germline V CDR1 and CDR2: SGHTA, FQGTGA. V shed 5 bases and J shed 3 bases, with 14 bases lying between them. CDR3 bases: TGTGCCAGCAGCCCCGAGCCCGGGGACTACAATGAGCAGTTCTTC. Translation: CASSPEPGDYNEQFF.